Below, 2 T cell receptor beta chains from the same sample are listed, as sequenced in a study of blood T cell repertoires in COVID-19. The repertoire was sequenced with immunoSEQ multiplex PCR; TCRdb's copy has only in-frame clones and lacks some. The sample lists just over 150,000 clones, approximately 82% seen once, with around 7% in the top ten. Sequenced: peripheral blood. The receptors shown here come from a woman in her thirties or forties with COVID-19, enrolled during active disease.

This rearrangement joins TRBV11-2 to TRBJ2-2, with TRBD1 matching over 9 bases. V lost 5 bases and J lost 4; bases outside the gene matches: 2. CDR3 length equals 14 residues. In germline, CDR1 is SGHAT, CDR2 FQNNGV. The CDR3 DNA sequence: TGTGCCAGCAGCGCGGGACAGGGCACCGGGGAGCTGTTTTTT. Its protein product is CASSAGQGTGELFF.

The rearrangement uses TRBV7-8 and TRBJ1-4; D perhaps matches TRBD1 (6 bases). With 6 bases removed from V and 6 bases from J, the gap between germline ends came to 11 bases. Germline-derived CDR1 and CDR2 are SGHVS and FQNEAQ. This CDR3 has 13 residues. The CDR3 sequence is CASRQGIYEKLFF. The CDR3 DNA is TGTGCCAGCAGACAGGGAATATATGAAAAACTGTTTTTT.